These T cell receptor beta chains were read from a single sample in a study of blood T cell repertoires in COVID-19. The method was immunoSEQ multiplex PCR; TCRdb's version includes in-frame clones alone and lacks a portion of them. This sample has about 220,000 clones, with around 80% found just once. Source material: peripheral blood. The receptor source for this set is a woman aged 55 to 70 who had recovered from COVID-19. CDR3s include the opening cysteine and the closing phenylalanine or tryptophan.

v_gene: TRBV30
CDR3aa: CAWKLAGPTYEQYF

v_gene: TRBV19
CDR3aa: CASRDRGSGANVLTF

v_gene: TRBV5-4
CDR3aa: CASGQGSSGEYEQFF

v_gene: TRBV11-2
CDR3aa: CASSSTGLADTQYF

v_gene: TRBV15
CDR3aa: CATSGTGGEQYF

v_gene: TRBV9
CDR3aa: CASSVSGGASTDTQYF

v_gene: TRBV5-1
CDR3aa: CASSGQAGELFF

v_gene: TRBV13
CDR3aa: CASSTSGGAYNEQFF

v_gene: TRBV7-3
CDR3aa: CASSLIRGVRNEQFF

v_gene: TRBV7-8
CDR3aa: CASSLNTGDQPQHF

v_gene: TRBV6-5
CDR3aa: CASKISGGGYNEQFF

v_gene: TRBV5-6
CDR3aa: CASSSVPPGGEQYF

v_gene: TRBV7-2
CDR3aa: CASSLMETGWYEQYF

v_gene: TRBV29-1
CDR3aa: CSVDYVTEF

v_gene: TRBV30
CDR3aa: CAWSGTPYSNQPQHF

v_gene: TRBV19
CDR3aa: CASSISGRLNQPQHF

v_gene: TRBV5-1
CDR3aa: CASSLGSGGSYNEQFF